The 13 T cell receptor beta chains below all came from one sample that was sequenced in a study of identifying expanded T cells in peripheral blood. Sequencing used immunoSEQ multiplex PCR; TCRdb keeps in-frame clones, though not all of them. The repertoire has 85,000 to 120,000 clones, 70% to 90% of them found once; the top ten carry around an eighth. Sequences were obtained from blood. The receptors stem from a person between 18 and 69 years old in good health.

The chain recombines TRBV28 with TRBJ2-7; D might be TRBD1 or TRBD2, each matching 5 bases. The CDR3 sequence is 16 residues long. The V end was cut by 4 bases, the J end by 4 bases, with 20 bases between. Germline CDR1 is MDHEN and CDR2 is SYDVKM. Here the CDR3 DNA reads TGTGCCAGCAGTTCCAACCCCGGGACCGTCACTTACGAGCAGTACTTC. Protein product: CASSSNPGTVTYEQYF.

This chain joins TRBV5-1 and TRBJ1-2, with D possibly being TRBD1 (6 bases). This CDR3 has 14 residues. The germline V gene has CDR1 SGHRS and CDR2 YFSETQ. V lost 2 bases, J lost 4 bases, and 12 bases lay in between. CDR3 nucleotide sequence: TGCGCCAGCAGCTTCGAAGGACAGTCCTATGGCTACACCTTC. Protein product: CASSFEGQSYGYTF.

V and J are TRBV9 and TRBJ2-2, with TRBD2 matching 11 bases. Germline V CDR1 and CDR2: SGDLS, YYNGEE. With 0 bases clipped from V and 2 bases from J, the junction kept 6 bases outside the gene matches. The CDR3 is made up of 18 amino acids. The CDR3 is CASSVARGLAANTGELFF. The CDR3 DNA reads TGTGCCAGCAGCGTAGCCAGGGGACTAGCGGCAAACACCGGGGAGCTGTTTTTT.

This clone was seen a single time. This chain links TRBV2 with TRBJ1-5; 9 bases are a match to TRBD1. Germline V gene lookup returns CDR1 SNHLY and CDR2 FYNNEI. After removal of 4 bases from V and 0 bases from J, the junction contained 7 bases not matched to a gene. This CDR3 spans 17 amino acids. CDR3 nucleotides: TGTGCCAGCAGTGGAGCGGACAGGGGAGTTAGCAATCAGCCCCAGCATTTT. The encoded protein is CASSGADRGVSNQPQHF.

This sequence joins TRBV12-5 and TRBJ2-1, with TRBD2 matching 9 bases. CDR1 and CDR2 (germline): LGHNT, FRNRAP. This CDR3 is 16 amino acids long. The ends lost 4 bases at V and 3 bases at J; junction bases unmatched: 7. Here the CDR3 reads CASGWRSGGGYNEQFF. In nucleotides, the CDR3 is TGTGCTAGTGGTTGGCGTAGCGGGGGAGGCTACAATGAGCAGTTCTTC.

The CDR3 DNA follows: TGTGCCAGCAGCCCCTCGGGGGGGGTTATCTACAATGAGCAGTTCTTC. Protein sequence: CASSPSGGVIYNEQFF. The chain couples TRBV7-9 to TRBJ2-1, with TRBD2 identical over 8 bases. CDR1 and CDR2 (germline): SEHNR, FQNEAQ (reference sequence). The CDR3 contains 16 residues. Trimming removed 5 bases from V and 3 bases from J; junction bases left unmatched: 9.

Points on this clone: Germline and junction disagree at one end, which may indicate a read error. The chain recombines TRBV5-1 with TRBJ1-6; D remains unclear. The CDR3 has 13 amino acids. Germline V gene sequence: CDR1 SGHRS, CDR2 YFSETQ. This CDR3 reads CVSGKSYNSPLHF. CDR3 in DNA: TGCGTCAGCGGCAAGTCCTATAATTCACCCCTCCACTTT.

V usage is TRBV19 and J usage is TRBJ1-1; maybe TRBD1 (5 bases). This CDR3 spans 15 amino acids. Germline CDR1 reads LNHDA; CDR2 reads SQIVND (reference sequence). Trimming cost V 6 bases and J 0 bases, with 14 bases left between them. The CDR3: CASSAHGRVNTEAFF. The CDR3, as DNA: TGTGCCAGTAGCGCCCATGGCAGGGTGAACACTGAAGCTTTCTTT.

This chain joins TRBV7-3 and TRBJ1-1; D is perhaps TRBD1 (6 bases). The germline CDR1 and CDR2 sequences are SGHTA and FQGTGA. V lost 5 bases and J lost 1, with 11 bases in between. The CDR3 consists of 14 residues. For the CDR3, the DNA is TGTGCCAGCAGCCAGGGGAGGCGGAACACTGAAGCTTTCTTT. It codes for CASSQGRRNTEAFF.

V and J are TRBV6-1 and TRBJ1-5, with D unresolved. CDR1 and CDR2 from the germline V gene are MNHNS and SASEGT. The CDR3 runs 18 residues. V shed 4 bases and J shed 6 bases, with 25 bases lying between them. DNA of the CDR3: TGTGCCAGCAGTGGGGTCGCGGTAACCTATAATAGTCGTCAGCCCCAGCATTTT. Protein sequence: CASSGVAVTYNSRQPQHF.

The V call is TRBV25-1, the J call TRBJ2-5; D may be TRBD2 (6 bases). Germline V gene lookup returns CDR1 MGHDK and CDR2 SYGVNS. CDR3 length equals 17 residues. The ends were cut back, 1 base at V and 0 bases at J, with 15 bases in the middle. The CDR3 region has the DNA TGTGCCAGCAGTGAATCGGGCGGAGGGAGGAACCAAGAGACCCAGTACTTC. Translated, it gives CASSESGGGRNQETQYF.

This clone was counted a single time. The chain is built from TRBV18 and TRBJ2-2, with D unresolved. CDR1 KGHSH and CDR2 LQKENI come from the germline V gene. The CDR3 has 15 amino acids. The V and J ends lost 6 bases and 2 bases respectively, with 13 bases between them. CDR3 sequence: CASSILTGNTGELFF. DNA for the CDR3: TGTGCCAGCTCCATCCTGACGGGTAACACCGGGGAGCTGTTTTTT. Full variable domain (outside the CDR3, taken from reference TRBV18 and TRBJ2-2): NAGVMQNPRHLVRRRGQEARLRCSPMKGHSHVYWYRQLPEEGLKFMVYLQKENIIDESGMPKERFSAEFPKEGPSILRIQQVVRGDSAAYFCASSILTGNTGELFFGEGSRLTVL.

The chain is built from TRBV5-1 and TRBJ1-2; D is ambiguous. CDR3 size: 14 residues. CDR1 and CDR2 (germline): SGHRS, YFSETQ. V was clipped by 1 base and J by 3 bases, with 10 bases between them. CDR3 amino acids: CASSLRADYYGYTF. DNA of the CDR3: TGCGCCAGCAGCTTGAGGGCGGACTACTATGGCTACACCTTC.